The entry below describes one TCR beta chain. The data derive from a study of technical replicates of blood from four donors. Generated by immunoSEQ multiplex PCR, the TCRdb table keeps only in-frame clones and is missing some. Among tens of thousands of clones, around 96% were seen once, and the ten largest hold 2.5% to 3.5%. Trimming took off 0 bases at V and 2 bases at J, with 11 bases between the two ends. The germline CDR1 and CDR2 sequences are SQVTM and ANQGSEA. There are 14 residues in the CDR3. The receptor's source is a human donor in good health. Some clones in this sample may be carry-over from other donors' samples. The chain uses TRBV29-1 and TRBJ2-7, with D maybe TRBD1 (6 bases). Material: PBMCs. CDR3 sequence (DNA): TGCAGCGTTGAAGAGGGGGCAGGGGCCTACGAGCAGTACTTC. This translates into CSVEEGAGAYEQYF.